The source of this TCR beta chain is a study of vaccination effects on CD4 cells after COVID-19 (dated by TCRdb to the early 2020s). Turning to the overall study: Each participant got two doses of an mRNA SARS-CoV-2 vaccine, either BNT162b2 or mRNA-1273. The Oncomine TCR Beta short-read assay on an Illumina iSeq 100 was used to sequence cultures from other donors in the study. SARS-CoV-2 spike-specific CD4+ TCR repertoires were compared before and after mRNA vaccination in COVID-19 convalescent patients and in infection-naive vaccine recipients. The full study included over 8 COVID-19 convalescent patients and a few SARS-CoV-2-naive healthy vaccine recipients.

The library was generated by the immunoSEQ multiplex PCR assay. DNA from the cultured, isolated CD4+ T cells was subjected to TCR beta CDR3 sequencing. As for the original processing: Non-productive TCR sequences were removed, reads were trimmed to the CDR3 region, and CDR3s of at least 7 amino acids were retained. Antigen-specific clonotypes were identified using the MANAFEST web app by comparison of expansion in peptide wells against reference cultures. For clones to be considered positive, expansion at FDR<0.05 versus reference and all other wells, an odds ratio above 5, and a frequency above 0.1% in two replicate wells were required. A clonotype was defined as cross-reactive if the clonotype was significantly expanded both in SARS-CoV-2 spike wells and in at least one common cold coronavirus spike condition. Using the stringdist R package, CDR3 similarity was measured by Levenshtein distance, and unrooted trees were constructed with ape in R 3.6.1. In TCRdb, the immuneACCESS table is reduced to in-frame sequences with V and J assigned. These tables do not hold every clone; where another copy was compared, an unresolved V gene accounts for under half, and the others remain unexplained. The V and J calls and clone size were taken over from that table, and D and trimming were inferred from the DNA. The sample table lists roughly 50,000 clones, more than 75% of them with a count of one. Of the sample, just over 6% falls within the top ten clones.

The investigation overall reported the following: The study was limited by a small number of convalescent patients, and early post-infection timepoints were lacking. Both infection-induced and vaccine-induced clones contracted markedly at late post-vaccination timepoints, which is consistent with waning T cell responses. In healthy vaccine recipients, vaccine-induced clones were almost all SARS-CoV-2 mono-reactive, with only 1 of 255 cross-reactive with common cold coronaviruses.

In its sample, this clone was seen a few times. Its antigen has not been determined. Per-base quality was not reported, and no clone a single base away is much larger than it. In the ViraFEST assay, PBMC were stimulated with viral peptide pools, and TCR sequencing was then used to find antigen-specific CD4+ T cell clonotypes based on their expansion. After 10 to 11 days of culture, CD4+ T cells were isolated with the EasySep CD4+ T cell isolation kit. Negative nucleocapsid antibody results before and after vaccination confirmed that the healthy vaccine recipients had no prior SARS-CoV-2 infection. About 2.2 million PBMC per well were cultured in IMDM with about 4.5% human AB serum, 8.5 to 10 IU/ml IL-2 and gentamicin, plus 10 ug/ml peptides. Half of the culture medium was replaced with fresh IL-2-containing medium on days 3 and 7. Unless otherwise noted, each peptide stimulation condition was cultured in triplicate wells. Using Ficoll-Paque Plus gradient centrifugation, PBMC were separated from whole blood and then either used fresh or cryopreserved at -140C. The overlapping peptide pools covered the spike proteins of SARS-CoV-2 as well as those of the common cold coronaviruses HCoV-NL63, HCoV-OC43 and HCoV-229E. Genomic DNA was extracted from cultured CD4+ T cells with the QIAamp micro DNA kit.

Relative to germline, V is missing 10 bases and J is missing 10 bases, with 13 bases of the junction outside any gene match. The CDR3 starts with the cysteine, ends with the phenylalanine, and has 13 residues. Only the CDR3 part of the read is kept: 39 bases, read in frame from the first base. This sequence was found in a human donor who received a COVID-19 vaccine. This receptor chain uses TRBV12-3 or TRBV12-4 and TRBJ2-1; 7 central nucleotides agree with TRBD2. The source material was CD4+ T cells from PBMCs cultured with HCoV-OC43 spike peptides, sampled before COVID-19 vaccination. Read against the paper, the sample's cell subset or site label means: HCoV-OC43 spike overlapping peptide pool stimulation. The DNA sequence follows: TGTGCCACATCCGGGACTAACTTCAAGGAGCAGTTCTTC. It encodes CATSGTNFKEQFF.